The clone carrying this TCR beta chain was recorded once. This record comes from a study of blood T cell repertoires in COVID-19. Study-wide background: Sources were T cells, B-cell-depleted T cells, or PBMCs; the material itself was cDNA or gDNA.

V lost 5 bases to trimming and J lost 5 bases, with 15 bases between them. The CDR3 consists of 13 residues. Germline CDR1 is GTSNPN and CDR2 is SVGIG (reference sequence). The assay was immunoSEQ multiplex PCR, and TCRdb's table has in-frame clones only and misses some. This table has around 160,000 clones, around 84% appearing once. The participants were between about 18 and 100 years old and came from roughly 25 US areas. Participant-given clinical history determined each cohort assignment. Within 2 weeks of study entry, exposed participants had contacted a PCR-confirmed or clinician-diagnosed COVID-19 case.

V gene TRBV30 combines with J gene TRBJ1-1; tentative D call: TRBD1 (6 bases). The clonotype comes from a woman in her forties or fifties who had been exposed to COVID-19. Sequencing used PBMCs or T cells enriched from blood (not recorded which). CDR3 in amino acids: CAWGGVTGTEAFF. CDR3 DNA sequence: TGTGCCTGGGGGGGCGTCACAGGGACTGAAGCTTTCTTT.